This paragraph covers one TCR beta chain sequence. What it binds is unknown. The entry originates in a study of blood T cells in healthy people across ages. Study results and limitations: Estimated diversity, derived from one million T cells, was regarded as an underestimate.

The CDR3 length is 15 residues. Germline CDR1 reads SGHAT; CDR2 reads FQNNGV. Trimming stripped 7 bases from V and 1 base from J, with 16 bases between. Alongside a J-beta primer mix, a sample-barcoded 5' primer served in a second PCR lasting 7 to 11 cycles. TCRdb recomputed calls from the 5' RACE reads with MiXCR, one row per CDR3 protein. The repertoire holds over a million distinct CDR3 sequences, around 43% seen once, with approximately 17% in the top ten. What was sequenced was blood. The receptor's source is a woman aged 60-70 years in good health. J is TRBJ2-5 and V is TRBV11-2, with D unresolved. The CDR3 is CASNSRARPQETQYF. The CDR3 nucleotides are TGTGCCAGCAACTCCCGGGCTAGACCCCAAGAGACCCAGTACTTC.